The T cell receptor (beta chain) described here comes from a study of long-term antiretroviral therapy in people with HIV. Germline values: CDR1 MNHEY, CDR2 SVGAGI. The CDR3 sequence is 13 residues long. Trimming stripped 5 bases from V and 7 bases from J, with 11 bases between. Runs used v3.0 of the immunoSEQ assay and were done at survey level. TCRdb's copy holds only in-frame clones and misses some; the assay was immunoSEQ multiplex PCR. Counted here are roughly 33,000 clones, about three quarters occurring once; the ten biggest clones make up roughly 7.2%. The source is a woman between 45 and 65 years old with HIV. Sample: unsorted PBMCs, taken 2 years after starting antiretroviral therapy. The chain joins TRBV6-5 to TRBJ2-2; D is unclear. The CDR3 loop is CASSPRPSGELFF. CDR3 sequence (DNA): TGTGCCAGCAGTCCTCGACCGAGCGGGGAGCTGTTTTTT.